A single sample gave rise to the 21 T cell receptor beta chains below, sequenced in a study of CD8+ T cells in alopecia areata. Treatment: oral pan-JAK inhibitor, 5-10 mg twice daily. RNA, once extracted, was reverse transcribed into cDNA for use as the sequencing template. Sequenced by immunoSEQ multiplex PCR; TCRdb stores in-frame clones only, minus some. The sample shows fewer than 150,000 clones, around 58% of them seen only once. Sequenced here: CD8+ T cells sorted from blood, sampled at week 4, from a patient treated with tofacitinib. These receptors all stem from a human donor with alopecia areata.

This chain uses TRBV7-6 with TRBJ1-5; the D is unclear. Germline assignment: CDR1 SGHVS and CDR2 FNYEAQ. The CDR3 sequence is 14 residues long. The germline V and J ends were trimmed by 1 base and 5 bases, with 9 bases remaining between them. CDR3 in amino acids: CASSLGGGDQPQHF. The DNA of the CDR3 is TGTGCCAGCAGCTTAGGCGGAGGAGATCAGCCCCAGCATTTT.

This chain joins TRBV14 and TRBJ1-1, with TRBD1 identical over 9 bases. This CDR3 comprises 16 residues. Germline CDR1 reads SGHDN; CDR2 reads FVKESK. V dropped 2 bases and J dropped 4; count of bases not matched to a gene: 8. The CDR3 spells CASSQTGTGLRTEAFF. The CDR3 nucleotides read TGTGCCAGCAGCCAAACCGGGACAGGGTTACGCACTGAAGCTTTCTTT.

This clone was counted a few times. This chain connects TRBV13 to TRBJ2-5, with D unresolved. This CDR3 spans 15 amino acids. Trimming stripped 0 bases from V and 2 bases from J, with 10 bases between. Looked up from germline, CDR1 is PRHDT and CDR2 is FYEKMQ (reference sequence). The DNA of the CDR3 is TGTGCCAGCAGCTTAGGCCGCGGCGGACAAGAGACCCAGTACTTC. Its protein is CASSLGRGGQETQYF.

Details on this clone: This sample also contains other DNA sequences that code for the same CDR3. The gene calls are TRBV30 and TRBJ1-1; D unresolved. V gave up 1 base and J gave up 7 bases, with 4 bases separating them. The CDR3 length is 10 residues. Germline V lookup: CDR1 GTSNPN, CDR2 SVGIG (reference sequence). In nucleotides, the CDR3 is TGTGCCTGGAGTGAGAGTGAAGCTTTCTTT. Protein: CAWSESEAFF.

The genes are TRBV6-5 and TRBJ2-1; D possibly matches TRBD1 or TRBD2 (5 bases each). Per germline, CDR1 MNHEY and CDR2 SVGAGI. The CDR3 is made up of 14 amino acids. Trimming stripped 8 bases from V and 8 bases from J, with 19 bases between. In DNA form, the CDR3 reads TGTGCCAGCCAGGGAGCGTTGGGGAGCGATGAGCAGTTCTTC. It translates to CASQGALGSDEQFF.

This chain connects TRBV29-1 to TRBJ2-1; D is undetermined. The germline V and J ends were trimmed by 0 bases and 8 bases, with 8 bases remaining between them. The V gene's germline CDR1 is SQVTM and CDR2 ANQGSEA. This CDR3 is 12 amino acids long. CDR3 sequence (DNA): TGCAGCGTTGAAGATAGGTCGGATGAGCAGTTCTTC. It specifies CSVEDRSDEQFF.

The gene calls are TRBV30 and TRBJ1-2; D not certain. Per germline, CDR1 GTSNPN and CDR2 SVGIG (reference sequence). The V end lost 2 bases, the J end lost 0 bases, and 4 bases lay between the germline ends. The CDR3 is made up of 12 amino acids. The CDR3 region is CAWSYTNYGYTF. The CDR3 region has the DNA TGTGCCTGGAGTTACACTAACTATGGCTACACCTTC.

The chain is built from TRBV4-3 and TRBJ1-2; tentative D call: TRBD1 (6 bases). The CDR3 contains 16 residues. Trimming took off 0 bases at V and 8 bases at J, with 19 bases between the two ends. Germline V CDR1 and CDR2: LGHNA, YSLEER. The CDR3 region is CASSQDTGTSAGGYTF. CDR3 coding DNA: TGCGCCAGCAGCCAAGACACCGGGACATCGGCGGGGGGCTACACCTTC.

V is TRBV7-2 and J is TRBJ2-5; tentative D call: TRBD2 (5 bases). The CDR3 has 12 residues. Trimming removed 3 bases from V and 5 bases from J, with 7 bases in between. Per germline, CDR1 SGHTA and CDR2 FQGNSA. The CDR3: CASSFGVETQYF. In nucleotides, the CDR3 is TGTGCCAGCAGCTTCGGGGTGGAGACCCAGTACTTC.

This clone showed up just a few times. The chain combines TRBV4-1 with TRBJ2-3; TRBD2 matches at 10 bases. The CDR3 extends over 18 amino acids. V was clipped by 2 bases and J by 2 bases; unmatched bases: 10. CDR1 is MGHRA, CDR2 YSYEKL, per germline. CDR3 loop: CASSQPTSGAGSTDTQYF. The CDR3 coding sequence is TGCGCCAGCAGCCAACCAACTAGCGGGGCCGGCTCCACAGATACGCAGTATTTT.

The chain employs TRBV27 and TRBJ2-7, with 8 bases matching TRBD2. V shed 2 bases, J shed 3 bases, and the junction held 6 bases outside the gene matches. Germline assignment: CDR1 MNHEY and CDR2 SMNVEV (reference sequence). There are 15 residues in the CDR3. The CDR3, as DNA: TGTGCCAGCAGTTTAAGGGGTAGCGGGGTCTACGAGCAGTACTTC. This sequence encodes CASSLRGSGVYEQYF.

The sample holds a few counts of this clone. The rearrangement joins TRBV29-1 to TRBJ2-3; D ambiguous. With 6 bases removed from V and 3 bases from J, the gap between germline ends came to 10 bases. This CDR3 region has 12 residues. Germline V CDR1 and CDR2: SQVTM, ANQGSEA. The CDR3 region has the DNA TGCAGCGTCAGATCCGTAACAGATACGCAGTATTTT. As protein: CSVRSVTDTQYF.

This clone was detected once. The rearrangement uses TRBV14 and TRBJ2-3; unclear D gene. The germline V and J ends were trimmed by 5 bases and 0 bases, with 6 bases remaining between them. The CDR3 runs 13 residues. Germline V gives CDR1 SGHDN, CDR2 FVKESK. The CDR3 DNA reads TGTGCCAGCAGCACGGCTAGCACAGATACGCAGTATTTT. Its translation is CASSTASTDTQYF.

The table lists this clone with a few counts. The chain employs TRBV4-2 and TRBJ2-2; 11 bases are a match to TRBD2. Germline V gene data show CDR1 as LGHNA and CDR2 as YNFKEQ. V was clipped by 4 bases and J by 6 bases; unmatched bases: 16. CDR3 length: 19 amino acids. CDR3 residues: CASSPRGLAGGRRAGELFF. The CDR3, as DNA: TGTGCCAGCAGCCCCCGTGGGCTAGCGGGGGGAAGAAGAGCCGGGGAGCTGTTTTTT.

The sample holds a few counts of this clone. The rearrangement uses TRBV6-6 and TRBJ1-6; 7 bases agree with TRBD1. CDR1 MNHNY and CDR2 SVGAGI come from the germline V gene (reference sequence). V lost 6 bases, J lost 7 bases, and 3 bases stayed unmatched. The length of the CDR3 is 13 residues. CDR3 sequence (DNA): TGTGCCAGCAGCGCAGGGGGGAATTCACCCCTCCACTTT. Translating gives CASSAGGNSPLHF.

This clone has only a few counts. The gene calls are TRBV30 and TRBJ2-7; 11 nucleotides agree with TRBD1. Germline V gene lookup returns CDR1 GTSNPN and CDR2 SVGIG (reference sequence). The CDR3 runs to 13 residues. J gave up 2 bases and V 6 bases, and 3 bases lay outside the gene matches. CDR3 protein: CACRDRGTYEQYF. The DNA for the CDR3 is TGTGCCTGTCGGGACAGGGGGACCTACGAGCAGTACTTC.

V gene TRBV5-1 combines with J gene TRBJ1-1; D remains unclear. Germline assignment: CDR1 SGHRS and CDR2 YFSETQ. Trimming took 0 bases from V and 10 from J, leaving 16 bases between them. The CDR3 sequence is 14 residues long. CDR3 coding DNA: TGCGCCAGCAGCTTGGCCTCTTCCTCGAGTCGAGCTTTCTTT. It yields the protein CASSLASSSSRAFF.

Worth noting for this clone: Only one base separates this from a far larger clonotype, so it likely reflects a read error. At the DNA level, this CDR3 is encoded by other sequences in the same sample as well. The chain has TRBV4-1 and TRBJ2-3; 8 bases agree with TRBD2. Unmatched junction bases numbered 0, after V lost 6 bases and J lost 1 base. The CDR3 runs to 13 residues. CDR1 and CDR2 (germline): MGHRA, YSYEKL. The CDR3 region is CASRRGGTDTQYF. CDR3 sequence (DNA): TGCGCCAGCAGGCGGGGGGGCACAGATACGCAGTATTTT.

This chain joins TRBV28 and TRBJ2-1; D not resolved. V was clipped by 5 bases and J by 4 bases, with 6 bases between them. Germline CDR1 is MDHEN and CDR2 is SYDVKM. This CDR3 spans 12 amino acids. In DNA form, the CDR3 reads TGTGCCAGCAGTGGGTTATACAATGAGCAGTTCTTC. It is translated as CASSGLYNEQFF.

The chain links TRBV6-5 to TRBJ1-1, with D uncertain. Germline V gene data show CDR1 as MNHEY and CDR2 as SVGAGI. The CDR3 totals 11 residues. V gave up 4 bases and J gave up 8 bases, with 8 bases separating them. CDR3 in amino acids: CASSLLGEAFF. In nucleotides, the CDR3 is TGTGCCAGCAGTTTACTCGGGGAAGCTTTCTTT.

The chain uses TRBV29-1 and TRBJ1-2; unclear D gene. This CDR3 has 13 residues. The germline gives CDR1 SQVTM, CDR2 ANQGSEA. V lost 4 bases and J lost 2, with 11 bases in between. CDR3 DNA sequence: TGCAGCGTTGTACCCGGGTTGAACTATGGCTACACCTTC. It translates to CSVVPGLNYGYTF.